Following are 26 T cell receptor beta chains from one sample sequenced in a study of shared clonotypes between healthy human individuals. Measured with immunoSEQ multiplex PCR; TCRdb has only the in-frame clones, and not every one. The sample carries fewer than 650,000 clones, about 80% recorded once. The sample was PBMCs. The source of these receptors is a middle-aged woman in good health. Some clones in this sample may be carry-over from other donors' samples.

Notes on this clone: Other DNA sequences in this sample translate to the same CDR3. The chain employs TRBV9 and TRBJ1-1, with 9 bases identical to TRBD1. The CDR3 is made up of 14 amino acids. V was clipped by 4 bases and J by 5 bases; unmatched bases: 6. Germline assignment: CDR1 SGDLS and CDR2 YYNGEE. Here the CDR3 reads CASSPRQGGTEAFF. The CDR3 bases are TGTGCCAGCAGCCCTCGACAGGGGGGGACTGAAGCTTTCTTT.

This clone was seen only once. This chain uses TRBV21-1 with TRBJ2-3; the table's D call, TRBD2, was not checked against the DNA. TRBV21-1 is listed as a pseudogene. This CDR3 has 18 amino acids. CDR3 loop: CASSTHVLAGDCTDTQYF. The DNA for the CDR3 is TGTGCCAGCAGCACTCACGTCCTAGCGGGCGACTGCACAGATACGCAGTATTTT.

CDR3 nucleotides: TGTGCCTGGAGAGGAGCGGGAGTGGTAGAGACCCAGTACTTC. Translated: CAWRGAGVVETQYF. V and J are TRBV30 and TRBJ2-5; 8 nucleotides line up with TRBD2. This CDR3 contains 14 residues. Losses at the gene ends were 3 bases for V and 4 bases for J; bases not matched to a gene: 7. Germline CDR1 and CDR2: GTSNPN and SVGIG (reference sequence). The full variable domain, with the rest looked up from reference TRBV30 and TRBJ2-5, is SQTIHQWPATLVQPVGSPLSLECTVEGTSNPNLYWYRQAAGRGLQLLFYSVGIGQISSEVPQNLSASRPQDRQFILSSKKLLLSDSGFYLCAWRGAGVVETQYFGPGTRLLVL.

The chain employs TRBV11-2 and TRBJ1-2, with 8 nucleotides matching TRBD1. The CDR3 covers 15 residues. The V gene end was trimmed by 5 bases and the J gene end by 3 bases; junction bases not matched to a gene: 8. Germline V CDR1 and CDR2: SGHAT, FQNNGV. DNA for the CDR3: TGTGCCAGCAGCCGTTACAGGGGGGAGGACTATGGCTACACCTTC. Translating it yields CASSRYRGEDYGYTF.

This chain links TRBV7-2 with TRBJ2-1, with TRBD2 matching over 7 bases. V shed 1 base, J shed 6 bases, and the junction held 6 bases outside the gene matches. This CDR3 region has 15 residues. The germline V gene encodes CDR1 SGHTA and CDR2 FQGNSA. CDR3 in amino acids: CASSLGWGGTNEQFF. The CDR3 bases are TGTGCCAGCAGCTTAGGGTGGGGAGGGACCAATGAGCAGTTCTTC.

The chain joins TRBV19 to TRBJ2-3; D may be TRBD2 (5 bases). The CDR3 contains 15 residues. V was pared by 6 bases and J by 4 bases, with 17 bases between. Germline lookup yields CDR1 LNHDA and CDR2 SQIVND (reference sequence). For the CDR3, the DNA is TGTGCCAGTAGCATGACCGGCCTCGGGGCAGATACGCAGTATTTT. This encodes CASSMTGLGADTQYF.

The chain is built from TRBV28 and TRBJ1-3; no definite D call. The V gene lost 5 bases and the J gene lost 0 bases, with 11 bases spanning the gap. Germline CDR1 MDHEN, CDR2 SYDVKM. There are 15 residues in the CDR3. The DNA of the CDR3 is TGTGCCAGCAGTCCCCTACAGATCTCTGGAAACACCATATATTTT. It codes for CASSPLQISGNTIYF.

This chain uses TRBV27 with TRBJ1-1; 7 nucleotides align to TRBD1. In germline, CDR1 is MNHEY, CDR2 SMNVEV (reference sequence). The CDR3 is made up of 14 amino acids. The V gene end was trimmed by 3 bases and the J gene end by 2 bases; junction bases not matched to a gene: 3. CDR3 in DNA: TGTGCCAGCAGTTTGAAAGGGGGCAACACTGAAGCTTTCTTT. Protein product: CASSLKGGNTEAFF.

This clone was recorded a few times. J is TRBJ1-5 and V is TRBV21-1. TRBV21-1 is reported as a pseudogene. CDR3 length: 14 residues. The CDR3 DNA is TGTGCCAGCAGCCTCGCGGGAGTTTATCAGCCCCAGCATTTT. Amino acids: CASSLAGVYQPQHF.

This clone was observed a single time. This chain links TRBV28 with TRBJ2-7; 8 positions agree with TRBD2. The CDR3 runs 13 residues. After removal of 6 bases from V and 6 bases from J, the junction contained 7 bases not matched to a gene. Germline V gene sequence: CDR1 MDHEN, CDR2 SYDVKM. CDR3 residues: CASRKAGVVEQYF. The CDR3 DNA reads as TGTGCCAGCAGGAAAGCGGGAGTAGTCGAGCAGTACTTC.

This sequence joins TRBV27 and TRBJ1-2; D uncertain. This CDR3 region has 14 residues. Germline CDR1 MNHEY, CDR2 SMNVEV (reference sequence). Trimming took off 2 bases at V and 1 base at J, with 8 bases between the two ends. For the CDR3, the DNA is TGTGCCAGCAGTTTAGGACGGCTTAACTATGGCTACACCTTC. Amino acids: CASSLGRLNYGYTF.

There are a few counts of this clone. V gene TRBV7-2 combines with J gene TRBJ2-2, with 7 bases matching TRBD2. Germline values: CDR1 SGHTA, CDR2 FQGNSA. The length of the CDR3 is 15 residues. The V and J ends lost 7 bases and 0 bases, in that order; junction bases with no gene match: 5. The CDR3: CASTPGRANTGELFF. CDR3 DNA sequence: TGTGCCAGCACCCCAGGGAGGGCGAACACCGGGGAGCTGTTTTTT.

The table lists this clone with a count of one. The rearrangement links TRBV6-6 to TRBJ2-7; 9 nucleotides match TRBD1. J was trimmed by 3 bases and V by 6 bases; bases with no gene match: 9. Germline V gives CDR1 MNHNY, CDR2 SVGAGI (reference sequence). This CDR3 comprises 15 residues. The CDR3: CASRLPGQGYYEQYF. CDR3 nucleotide sequence: TGTGCCAGCAGACTACCGGGACAGGGATACTACGAGCAGTACTTC.

The rearrangement joins TRBV6-6 to TRBJ2-7, with 8 bases identical to TRBD2. In germline, CDR1 is MNHNY, CDR2 SVGAGI (reference sequence). This CDR3 region has 15 residues. V gave up 2 bases and J gave up 4 bases; unmatched junction bases: 7. In DNA, the CDR3 is TGTGCCAGCAGTTACCGGAGCGGGAGTACGTACGAGCAGTACTTC. Amino acid sequence: CASSYRSGSTYEQYF.

The rearrangement joins TRBV4-2 to TRBJ2-1; tentative D call: TRBD2 (6 bases). This CDR3 is built from 16 residues. V was cut by 0 bases and J by 4 bases, with 13 bases left in between. Germline-derived CDR1 and CDR2 are LGHNA and YNFKEQ. The CDR3 protein is CASSQDVKRVYNEQFF. DNA of the CDR3: TGTGCCAGCAGCCAAGATGTCAAGCGGGTTTACAATGAGCAGTTCTTC.

This clone was seen only once. The chain employs TRBV7-9 and TRBJ2-6; possibly TRBD2 for D (6 bases). The CDR3 has 18 amino acids. CDR1 SEHNR and CDR2 FQNEAQ come from the germline V gene (reference sequence). Trimming took 0 bases from V and 0 from J, leaving 12 bases between them. CDR3 region: CASSLAPGTSSGANVLTF. CDR3 sequence (DNA): TGTGCCAGCAGCTTAGCACCAGGGACTTCCTCTGGGGCCAACGTCCTGACTTTC.

The chain links TRBV6-5 to TRBJ2-3; D is undetermined. From germline, CDR1 is MNHEY and CDR2 SVGAGI. The V end lost 6 bases, the J end lost 3 bases, and 13 bases lay between the germline ends. The CDR3 covers 14 residues. The DNA for the CDR3 is TGTGCCAGCAGCCGCGTTGGTGATACAGATACGCAGTATTTT. Residues: CASSRVGDTDTQYF.

This clone was recorded once. The same CDR3 also results from other DNA sequences found in this sample. The rearrangement joins TRBV19 to TRBJ2-1; D uncertain. The germline V and J ends were trimmed by 5 bases and 0 bases, with 8 bases remaining between them. CDR1 is LNHDA and CDR2 is SQIVND in the germline V gene (reference sequence). This CDR3 has 14 amino acids. The CDR3 loop is CASSRRSSYNEQFF. The CDR3 region has the DNA TGTGCCAGTAGTCGTAGGAGCTCCTACAATGAGCAGTTCTTC.

The gene calls are TRBV27 and TRBJ2-6; 7 nucleotides match TRBD2. Per the germline V gene, CDR1 is MNHEY and CDR2 is SMNVEV (reference sequence). J gave up 4 bases and V 7 bases, and 7 bases lay outside the gene matches. The CDR3 loop spans 15 amino acids. CDR3 region: CASTSDGRGANVLTF. The CDR3 bases are TGTGCCAGCACCTCGGACGGGAGGGGGGCCAACGTCCTGACTTTC.

V is TRBV5-1 and J is TRBJ1-1; D gene ambiguous. This CDR3 is 13 amino acids long. The germline CDR1 and CDR2 sequences are SGHRS and YFSETQ. V lost 3 bases to trimming and J lost 0 bases, with 6 bases between them. The CDR3 region is CASSYQVNTEAFF. CDR3 bases: TGCGCCAGCAGCTATCAAGTGAACACTGAAGCTTTCTTT.

CDR3 protein: CASSIPPGHSEGTDTQYF. CDR3 coding DNA: TGTGCCAGTAGTATCCCCCCAGGCCACAGCGAGGGCACAGATACGCAGTATTTT. This sequence joins TRBV19 and TRBJ2-3, with D hard to call. The CDR3 sequence is 18 residues long. Trimming pared 3 bases from V and 1 base from J, leaving 20 bases between. Germline CDR1 reads LNHDA; CDR2 reads SQIVND (reference sequence).

V and J are TRBV7-2 and TRBJ2-1; 10 positions match TRBD2. V gave up 2 bases and J gave up 4 bases; unmatched junction bases: 2. From germline, CDR1 is SGHTA and CDR2 FQGNSA. CDR3 size: 15 residues. CDR3 protein: CASSLLSGRYNEQFF. As DNA, the CDR3 is TGTGCCAGCAGCTTACTTAGCGGGAGGTACAATGAGCAGTTCTTC.

The chain has TRBV30 and TRBJ1-5; possibly TRBD1 for D (6 bases). The V gene lost 4 bases and the J gene lost 0 bases, with 13 bases spanning the gap. The germline V gene has CDR1 GTSNPN and CDR2 SVGIG (reference sequence). The CDR3 covers 15 residues. In nucleotides, the CDR3 is TGTGCCTGGAAGGACAGAATCCATAGCAATCAGCCCCAGCATTTT. Translated, it gives CAWKDRIHSNQPQHF.

This clone was recorded once. The chain has TRBV7-3 and TRBJ1-2; D is ambiguous. The germline V and J ends were trimmed by 5 bases and 6 bases, with 22 bases remaining between them. The CDR3 loop spans 16 amino acids. The germline gives CDR1 SGHTA, CDR2 FQGTGA. The CDR3 DNA reads TGTGCCAGCAGCCCCCAACCTCTAGGGCATTCCCATGGCTACACCTTC. Protein sequence: CASSPQPLGHSHGYTF.

This clone was counted at least ten times. The chain is built from TRBV7-8 and TRBJ2-1; D possibly corresponds to TRBD2 (5 bases). The CDR3 is 13 amino acids. Deletions cut 4 bases from V and 8 bases from J, with 12 bases between. The germline CDR1 and CDR2 sequences are SGHVS and FQNEAQ. In nucleotides, the CDR3 is TGTGCCAGCAGCTCCCCCCAGAGGGATGAGCAGTTCTTC. Its protein is CASSSPQRDEQFF.

In this sample, this clone turned up once. The V gene is TRBV28, the J gene TRBJ2-3; 7 nucleotides align to TRBD1. CDR1 and CDR2 from the germline V gene are MDHEN and SYDVKM. The CDR3 extends over 15 amino acids. V shed 4 bases and J 2 bases; nucleotides not matched to a gene: 6. DNA for the CDR3: TGTGCCAGCAGTTACAGGGGCCTGTCCACAGATACGCAGTATTTT. Its translation: CASSYRGLSTDTQYF.